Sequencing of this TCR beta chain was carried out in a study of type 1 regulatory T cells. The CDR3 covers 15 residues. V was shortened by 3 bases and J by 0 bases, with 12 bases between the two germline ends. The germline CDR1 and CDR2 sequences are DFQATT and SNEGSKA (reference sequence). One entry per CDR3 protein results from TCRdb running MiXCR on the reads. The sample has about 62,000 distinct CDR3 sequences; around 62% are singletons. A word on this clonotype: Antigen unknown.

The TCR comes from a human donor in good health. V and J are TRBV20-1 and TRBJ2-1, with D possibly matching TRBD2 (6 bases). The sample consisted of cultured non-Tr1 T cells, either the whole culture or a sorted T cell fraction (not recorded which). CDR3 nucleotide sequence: TGCAGTGCTAGTCGTGCGGGATTCTCCTACAATGAGCAGTTCTTC. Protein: CSASRAGFSYNEQFF.